These 15 T cell receptor beta chains originate from one sample sequenced in a study of CD8 T cells in ankylosing spondylitis. One entry per CDR3 protein, called by TCRdb with MiXCR from the 5' RACE reads. The table shows under 250,000 distinct CDR3 sequences, with roughly a third occurring only once. The material sequenced was blood, either unsorted or a sorted T cell fraction (not recorded which). The origin of the receptors is a male donor with ankylosing spondylitis or in good health (not recorded which).

The table lists this clonotype with many counts. This chain connects TRBV6-5 to TRBJ2-7, with TRBD1 identical over 10 bases. V was pared by 0 bases and J by 2 bases, with 13 bases of the junction left unmatched. There are 19 residues in the CDR3. CDR1 is MNHEY and CDR2 is SVGAGI in the germline V gene. This CDR3 is CASSYSIMGDRGQTYEQYF. The CDR3 DNA is TGTGCCAGCAGTTACTCGATAATGGGCGACAGGGGGCAGACCTACGAGCAGTACTTC.

The chain recombines TRBV5-1 with TRBJ1-5; D not certain. The length of the CDR3 is 14 residues. Germline CDR1 SGHRS, CDR2 YFSETQ. The ends were cut back, 5 bases at V and 3 bases at J, with 12 bases in the middle. This CDR3 is CASRPQADNQPQHF. The CDR3 DNA is TGCGCCAGCAGGCCCCAGGCGGACAATCAGCCCCAGCATTTT. Based on the CDR3 plus reference TRBV5-1 and TRBJ1-5, the full variable domain is KAGVTQTPRYLIKTRGQQVTLSCSPISGHRSVSWYQQTPGQGLQFLFEYFSETQRNKGNFPGRFSGRQFSNSRSEMNVSTLELGDSALYLCASRPQADNQPQHFGDGTRLSIL.

The CDR3 protein is CASSLQGTRGANVLTF. The CDR3 DNA reads as TGTGCCAGCAGCTTACAGGGGACGCGGGGGGCCAACGTCCTGACTTTC. The chain couples TRBV7-3 to TRBJ2-6; D is possibly TRBD1 (6 bases). CDR3 length: 16 amino acids. The ends were cut back, 2 bases at V and 4 bases at J, with 12 bases in the middle. Germline values: CDR1 SGHTA, CDR2 FQGTGA.

The gene calls are TRBV5-1 and TRBJ1-2; D is ambiguous. Germline V CDR1 and CDR2: SGHRS, YFSETQ. CDR3 length: 13 residues. The V gene lost 2 bases and the J gene lost 5 bases, with 10 bases spanning the gap. The chain's CDR3 is CASSFAGAYGYTF. The CDR3 bases are TGCGCCAGCAGCTTCGCAGGTGCATATGGCTACACCTTC.

This clonotype was picked up a small number of times. The chain combines TRBV6-5 with TRBJ1-5; TRBD1 agrees at 8 bases. Trimming removed 2 bases from V and 6 bases from J; junction bases left unmatched: 9. This CDR3 contains 16 residues. Germline loops: CDR1 MNHEY, CDR2 SVGAGI. The CDR3 region is CASSYPRGQGGQPQHF. CDR3 DNA: TGTGCCAGCAGTTACCCCCGAGGACAGGGAGGTCAGCCCCAGCATTTT.

This clonotype was counted at least ten times. The chain links TRBV20-1 to TRBJ2-3, with no clear D. V was trimmed by 6 bases and J by 0 bases, leaving 10 bases between them. Germline V gives CDR1 DFQATT, CDR2 SNEGSKA (reference sequence). The CDR3 runs to 13 residues. Here the CDR3 reads CSAGGTSTDTQYF. DNA of the CDR3: TGCAGTGCAGGCGGTACTAGCACAGATACGCAGTATTTT.

This clonotype occurred a few times. V usage is TRBV6-5 and J usage is TRBJ1-1; D remains ambiguous. V lost 2 bases to trimming and J lost 9 bases, with 10 bases between them. This CDR3 is built from 12 residues. Per the germline V gene, CDR1 is MNHEY and CDR2 is SVGAGI. This CDR3 reads CASSYGGRQAFF. The CDR3 nucleotides read TGTGCCAGCAGTTACGGAGGAAGGCAAGCTTTCTTT.

This clonotype occurred a few times. In nucleotides, the CDR3 is TGTGCCAGCACCGCTAGCGGGGGATCCTACGAGCAGTACTTC. As protein: CASTASGGSYEQYF. The chain is built from TRBV7-2 and TRBJ2-7, with TRBD2 matching 10 bases. CDR3 size: 14 residues. V lost 7 bases and J lost 1; bases outside the gene matches: 4. The germline V gene encodes CDR1 SGHTA and CDR2 FQGNSA.

This clonotype was observed a handful of times. The chain uses TRBV5-1 and TRBJ2-7; D ambiguous. The germline V and J ends were trimmed by 0 bases and 1 base, with 11 bases remaining between them. The germline gives CDR1 SGHRS, CDR2 YFSETQ. The CDR3 covers 15 residues. DNA for the CDR3: TGCGCCAGCAGCTTGGGAGGTTCCTCATCCTACGAGCAGTACTTC. Translation gives CASSLGGSSSYEQYF. The variable domain in full, with the rest retrieved from reference TRBV5-1 and TRBJ2-7, is KAGVTQTPRYLIKTRGQQVTLSCSPISGHRSVSWYQQTPGQGLQFLFEYFSETQRNKGNFPGRFSGRQFSNSRSEMNVSTLELGDSALYLCASSLGGSSSYEQYFGPGTRLTVT.

The chain is built from TRBV15 and TRBJ2-2; D is possibly TRBD1 (6 bases). V lost 5 bases and J 0 bases, leaving 13 bases between the germline ends. This CDR3 spans 16 amino acids. The germline V gene encodes CDR1 LNHNV and CDR2 YYDKDF (reference sequence). CDR3 in DNA: TGTGCCACCAGCTGGGGTGACAGGCCGAACACCGGGGAGCTGTTTTTT. Protein sequence: CATSWGDRPNTGELFF. The full variable domain, completed using reference TRBV15 and TRBJ2-2, is DAMVIQNPRYQVTQFGKPVTLSCSQTLNHNVMYWYQQKSSQAPKLLFHYYDKDFNNEADTPDNFQSRRPNTSFCFLDIRSPGLGDTAMYLCATSWGDRPNTGELFFGEGSRLTVL.

This chain connects TRBV20-1 to TRBJ2-7, with TRBD2 matching over 10 bases. The junction had 7 bases not matched to a gene; V was cut back by 0 bases and J by 2 bases. The CDR3 is 16 residues long. Germline V lookup: CDR1 DFQATT, CDR2 SNEGSKA (reference sequence). CDR3: CSARDSTSGEPYEQYF. The CDR3, as DNA: TGCAGTGCTAGAGATAGCACTAGCGGGGAGCCCTACGAGCAGTACTTC.

The rearrangement joins TRBV10-3 to TRBJ2-5; maybe TRBD2 (6 bases). V lost 11 bases and J lost 9, with 10 bases in between. CDR3 length: 9 residues. CDR1 is ENHRY, CDR2 SYGVKD, per germline. The CDR3 is CAQSGAQYF. CDR3 DNA sequence: TGTGCCCAGTCGGGGGCCCAGTACTTC.

This clonotype was seen a single time. V usage is TRBV29-1 and J usage is TRBJ2-7, with D hard to call. Germline V gene lookup returns CDR1 SQVTM and CDR2 ANQGSEA. The CDR3 runs 12 residues. The ends were cut back, 8 bases at V and 2 bases at J, with 13 bases in the middle. The CDR3 DNA sequence: TGCAGCATAATAGTCCCTCCCTACGAGCAGTACTTC. Its protein is CSIIVPPYEQYF.

This rearrangement joins TRBV5-8 to TRBJ2-2, with D perhaps matching TRBD1 (6 bases). The CDR3 is 13 amino acids. Trimming stripped 2 bases from V and 7 bases from J, with 9 bases between. In germline, CDR1 is SGHTS, CDR2 YDEGEE. CDR3 sequence (DNA): TGTGCCAGCAGCTTAGGGACACACGGGGAGCTGTTTTTT. Residues: CASSLGTHGELFF.

The genes are TRBV11-2 and TRBJ2-7; 9 bases match TRBD1. Trimming at V came to 0 bases and at J to 1 base, leaving 4 bases not matched to a gene. Germline loops: CDR1 SGHAT, CDR2 FQNNGV. The CDR3 has 16 residues. CDR3 DNA: TGTGCCAGCAGCTTAGATAGGACAGGGGCATCCTACGAGCAGTACTTC. Amino acids: CASSLDRTGASYEQYF.